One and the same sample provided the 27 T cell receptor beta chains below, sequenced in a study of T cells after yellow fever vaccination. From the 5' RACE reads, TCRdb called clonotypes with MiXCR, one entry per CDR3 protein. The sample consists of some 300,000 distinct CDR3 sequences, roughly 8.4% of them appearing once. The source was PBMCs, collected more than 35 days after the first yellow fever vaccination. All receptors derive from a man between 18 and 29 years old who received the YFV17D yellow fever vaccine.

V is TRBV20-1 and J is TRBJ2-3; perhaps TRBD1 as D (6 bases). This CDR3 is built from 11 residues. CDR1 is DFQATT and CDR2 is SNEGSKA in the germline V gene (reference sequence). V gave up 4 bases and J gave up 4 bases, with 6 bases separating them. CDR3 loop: CSANRADTQYF. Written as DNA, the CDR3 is TGCAGTGCTAACAGGGCAGATACGCAGTATTTT.

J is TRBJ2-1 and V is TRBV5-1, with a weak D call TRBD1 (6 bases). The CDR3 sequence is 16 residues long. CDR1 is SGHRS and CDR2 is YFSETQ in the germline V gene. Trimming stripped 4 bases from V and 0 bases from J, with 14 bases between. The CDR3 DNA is TGCGCCAGCAGCGGCGTTACAGGGAGCTCCTACAATGAGCAGTTCTTC. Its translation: CASSGVTGSSYNEQFF.

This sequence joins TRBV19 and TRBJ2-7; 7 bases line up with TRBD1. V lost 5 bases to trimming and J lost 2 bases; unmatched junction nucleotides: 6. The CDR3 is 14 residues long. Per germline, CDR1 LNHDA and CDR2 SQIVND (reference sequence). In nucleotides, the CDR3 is TGTGCCAGTAGTGGACAGGCTCCGACCTACGAGCAGTACTTC. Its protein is CASSGQAPTYEQYF. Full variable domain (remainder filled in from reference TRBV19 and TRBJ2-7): DGGITQSPKYLFRKEGQNVTLSCEQNLNHDAMYWYRQDPGQGLRLIYYSQIVNDFQKGDIAEGYSVSREKKESFPLTVTSAQKNPTAFYLCASSGQAPTYEQYFGPGTRLTVT.

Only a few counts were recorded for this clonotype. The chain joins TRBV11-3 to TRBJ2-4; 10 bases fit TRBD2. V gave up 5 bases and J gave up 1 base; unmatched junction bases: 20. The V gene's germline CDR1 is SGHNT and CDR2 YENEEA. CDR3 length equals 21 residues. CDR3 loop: CASSQLPQAVAGGGAKNIQYF. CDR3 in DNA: TGTGCCAGCAGCCAACTCCCTCAGGCCGTAGCGGGGGGAGGGGCCAAAAACATTCAGTACTTC.

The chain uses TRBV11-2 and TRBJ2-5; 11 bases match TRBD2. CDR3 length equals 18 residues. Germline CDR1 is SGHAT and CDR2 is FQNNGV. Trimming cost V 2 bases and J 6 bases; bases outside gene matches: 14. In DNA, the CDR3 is TGTGCCAGCAGCTTAAGACCGGGACTAGCGGTACCTATGAAGACCCAGTACTTC. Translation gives CASSLRPGLAVPMKTQYF.

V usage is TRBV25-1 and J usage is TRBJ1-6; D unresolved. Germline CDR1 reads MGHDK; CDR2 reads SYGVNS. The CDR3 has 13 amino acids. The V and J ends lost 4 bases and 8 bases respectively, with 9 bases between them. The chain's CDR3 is CASSAFRDSPLHF. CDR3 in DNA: TGTGCCAGCAGTGCCTTTAGAGATTCACCCCTCCACTTT.

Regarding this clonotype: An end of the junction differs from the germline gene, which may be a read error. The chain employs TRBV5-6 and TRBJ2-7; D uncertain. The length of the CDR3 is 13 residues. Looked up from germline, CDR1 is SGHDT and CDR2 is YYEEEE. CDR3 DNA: TGTGCCATCAGCCCCGGGTTCCCCTACGAGCAGTACTTC. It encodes CAISPGFPYEQYF.

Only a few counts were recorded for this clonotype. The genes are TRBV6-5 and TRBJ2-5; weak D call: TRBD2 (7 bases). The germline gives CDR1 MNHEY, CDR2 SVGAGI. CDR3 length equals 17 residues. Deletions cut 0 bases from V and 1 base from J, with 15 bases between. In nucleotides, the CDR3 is TGTGCCAGCAGTTACTCGCGTGGGGGGGCCCCCCAAGAGACCCAGTACTTC. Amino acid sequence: CASSYSRGGAPQETQYF.

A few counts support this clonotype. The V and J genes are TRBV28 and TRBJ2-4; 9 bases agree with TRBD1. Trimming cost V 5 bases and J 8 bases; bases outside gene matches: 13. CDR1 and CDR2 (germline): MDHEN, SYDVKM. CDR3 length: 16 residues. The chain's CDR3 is CASSRGGQGSWDIQYF. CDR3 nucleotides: TGTGCCAGCAGTCGAGGGGGACAGGGTTCTTGGGACATTCAGTACTTC.

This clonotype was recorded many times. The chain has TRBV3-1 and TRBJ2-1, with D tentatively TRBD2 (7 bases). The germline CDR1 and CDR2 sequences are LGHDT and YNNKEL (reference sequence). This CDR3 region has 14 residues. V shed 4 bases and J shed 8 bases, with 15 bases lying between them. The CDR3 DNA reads TGTGCCAGCAGCCGGGCTAGGGGGGGCGATGAGCAGTTCTTC. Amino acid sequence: CASSRARGGDEQFF.

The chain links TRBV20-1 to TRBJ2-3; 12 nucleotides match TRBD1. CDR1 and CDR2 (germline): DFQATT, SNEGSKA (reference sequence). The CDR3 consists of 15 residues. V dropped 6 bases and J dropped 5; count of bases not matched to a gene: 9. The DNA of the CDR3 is TGCAGTGCCTCCATTCGGGACAGGGGGCAAGATACGCAGTATTTT. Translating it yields CSASIRDRGQDTQYF.

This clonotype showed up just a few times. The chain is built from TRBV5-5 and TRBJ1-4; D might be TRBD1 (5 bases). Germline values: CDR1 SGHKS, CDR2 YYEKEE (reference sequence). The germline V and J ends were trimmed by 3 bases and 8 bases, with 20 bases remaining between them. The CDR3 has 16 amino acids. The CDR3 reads CASSYSWQGGREKLFF. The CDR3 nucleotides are TGTGCCAGCAGCTACAGTTGGCAGGGCGGCAGGGAAAAACTGTTTTTT.

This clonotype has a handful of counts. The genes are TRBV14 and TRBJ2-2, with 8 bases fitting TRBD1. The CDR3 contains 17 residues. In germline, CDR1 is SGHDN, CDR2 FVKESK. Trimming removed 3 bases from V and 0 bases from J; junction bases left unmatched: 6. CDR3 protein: CASSQLGTGPNTGELFF. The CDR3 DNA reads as TGTGCCAGCAGCCAGCTCGGGACAGGACCGAACACCGGGGAGCTGTTTTTT.

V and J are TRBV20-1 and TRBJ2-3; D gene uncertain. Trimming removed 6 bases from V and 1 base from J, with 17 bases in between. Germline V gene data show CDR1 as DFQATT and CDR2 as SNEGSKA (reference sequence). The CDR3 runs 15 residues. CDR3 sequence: CSARETDPRTDTQYF. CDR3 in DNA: TGCAGTGCCCGTGAGACTGACCCACGCACAGATACGCAGTATTTT.

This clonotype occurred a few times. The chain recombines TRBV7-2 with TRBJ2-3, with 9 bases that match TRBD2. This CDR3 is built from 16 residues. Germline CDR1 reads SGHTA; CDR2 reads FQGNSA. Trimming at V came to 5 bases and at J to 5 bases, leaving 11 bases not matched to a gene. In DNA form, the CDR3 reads TGTGCCAGCAGCCCCGTGGGGGCGGGGGGGAGAGATACGCAGTATTTT. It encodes CASSPVGAGGRDTQYF.

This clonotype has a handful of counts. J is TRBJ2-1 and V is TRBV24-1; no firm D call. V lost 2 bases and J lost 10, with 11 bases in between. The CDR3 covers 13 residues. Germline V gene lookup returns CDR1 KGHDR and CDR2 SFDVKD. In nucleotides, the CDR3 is TGTGCCACCAGTGATTCCCCGTCGGAGGAGCAGTTCTTC. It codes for CATSDSPSEEQFF.

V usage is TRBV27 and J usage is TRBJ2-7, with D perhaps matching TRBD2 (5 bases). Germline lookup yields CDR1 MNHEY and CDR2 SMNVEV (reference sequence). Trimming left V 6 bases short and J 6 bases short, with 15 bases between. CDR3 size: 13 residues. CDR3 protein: CASSPRSGSEQYV. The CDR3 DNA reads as TGTGCCAGCAGCCCGAGGTCGGGATCCGAGCAGTACGTC.

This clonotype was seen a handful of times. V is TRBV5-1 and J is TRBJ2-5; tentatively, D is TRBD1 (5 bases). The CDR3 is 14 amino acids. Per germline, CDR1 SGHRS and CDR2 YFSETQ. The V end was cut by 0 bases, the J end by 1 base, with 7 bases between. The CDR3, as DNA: TGCGCCAGCAGCTTGGCAGGGATCCAAGAGACCCAGTACTTC. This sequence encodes CASSLAGIQETQYF.

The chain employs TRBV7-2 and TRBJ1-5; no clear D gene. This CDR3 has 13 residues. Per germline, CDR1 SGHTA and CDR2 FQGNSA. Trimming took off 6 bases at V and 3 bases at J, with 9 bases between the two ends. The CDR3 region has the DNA TGTGCCAGCAGGAGCAGTTACAATCAGCCCCAGCATTTT. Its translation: CASRSSYNQPQHF.

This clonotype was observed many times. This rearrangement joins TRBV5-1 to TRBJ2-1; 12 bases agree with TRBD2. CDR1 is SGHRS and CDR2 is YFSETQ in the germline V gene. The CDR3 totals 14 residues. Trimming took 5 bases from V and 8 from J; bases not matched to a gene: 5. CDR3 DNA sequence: TGCGCCAGCAGGAGTCTAGCGGGGGGGCATGAGCAGTTCTTC. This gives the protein CASRSLAGGHEQFF.

CDR3 sequence (DNA): TGTGCCATCAGTGAGTTGGGGACAGGGAATGGCTACACCTTC. Translation: CAISELGTGNGYTF. The chain joins TRBV10-3 to TRBJ1-2, with 9 bases identical to TRBD1. Germline V gene data show CDR1 as ENHRY and CDR2 as SYGVKD. V shed 1 base, J shed 6 bases, and the junction held 3 bases outside the gene matches. CDR3 length equals 14 residues.

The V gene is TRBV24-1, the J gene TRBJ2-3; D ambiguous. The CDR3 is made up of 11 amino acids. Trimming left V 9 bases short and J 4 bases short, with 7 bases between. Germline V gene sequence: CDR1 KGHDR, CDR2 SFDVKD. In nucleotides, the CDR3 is TGTGCCACCGCGGTCGCAGATACGCAGTATTTT. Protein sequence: CATAVADTQYF.

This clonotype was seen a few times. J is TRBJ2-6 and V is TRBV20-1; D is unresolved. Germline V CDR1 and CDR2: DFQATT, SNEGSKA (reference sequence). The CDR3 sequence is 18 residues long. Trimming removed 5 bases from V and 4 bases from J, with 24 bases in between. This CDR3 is CSASSKQYTPSGANVLTF. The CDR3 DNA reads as TGCAGTGCTTCCTCAAAACAGTATACGCCGTCCGGGGCCAACGTCCTGACTTTC.

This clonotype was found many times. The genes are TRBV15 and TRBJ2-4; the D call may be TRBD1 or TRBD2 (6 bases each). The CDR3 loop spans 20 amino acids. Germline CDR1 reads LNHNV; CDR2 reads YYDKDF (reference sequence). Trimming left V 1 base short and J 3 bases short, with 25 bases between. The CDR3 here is CATSRGDTIGGILDKNIQYF. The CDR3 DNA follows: TGTGCCACCAGCAGAGGCGACACCATAGGGGGGATTCTAGACAAAAACATTCAGTACTTC.

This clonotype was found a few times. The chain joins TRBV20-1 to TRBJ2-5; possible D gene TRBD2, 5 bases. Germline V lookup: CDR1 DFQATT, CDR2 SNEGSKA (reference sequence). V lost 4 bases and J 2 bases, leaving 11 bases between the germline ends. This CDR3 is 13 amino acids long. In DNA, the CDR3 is TGCAGTGCTACTGACTATTTTCAAGAGACCCAGTACTTC. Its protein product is CSATDYFQETQYF.

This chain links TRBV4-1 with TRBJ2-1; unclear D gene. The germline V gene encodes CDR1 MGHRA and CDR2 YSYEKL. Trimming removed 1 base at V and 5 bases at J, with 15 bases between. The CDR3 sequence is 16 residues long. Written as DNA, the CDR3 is TGCGCCAGCAGCCAAGGTTTAAGGAGCCTTCACAATGAGCAGTTCTTC. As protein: CASSQGLRSLHNEQFF.

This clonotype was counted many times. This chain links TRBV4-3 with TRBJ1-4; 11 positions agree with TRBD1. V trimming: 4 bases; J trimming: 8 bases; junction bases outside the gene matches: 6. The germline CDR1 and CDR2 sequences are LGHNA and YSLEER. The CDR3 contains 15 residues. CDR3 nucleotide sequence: TGCGCCAGCAGCCGATCCGGGACAGGGGGGGAAAAACTGTTTTTT. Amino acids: CASSRSGTGGEKLFF.